The 16 T cell receptor beta chains below all came from one sample that was sequenced in a study of blood T cell repertoires in COVID-19. Profiling relied on immunoSEQ multiplex PCR, and the TCRdb table lists in-frame clones only, not all of them. The sample records more than 95,000 clones, more than 70% being singletons. The sequenced material came from peripheral blood. The receptors here all came from an elderly woman with COVID-19, enrolled during active disease.

This clone was observed once. V is TRBV24-1 and J is TRBJ1-5, with 11 bases aligning to TRBD1. Germline lookup yields CDR1 KGHDR and CDR2 SFDVKD. The CDR3 loop spans 16 amino acids. Germline trimming cut 4 bases from V and 3 bases from J; bases unmatched to any gene: 4. The CDR3 spells CATSDPGQGDNQPQHF. The CDR3 nucleotides read TGTGCCACCAGTGACCCGGGACAGGGGGACAATCAGCCCCAGCATTTT.

This chain links TRBV29-1 with TRBJ2-3; 12 bases are shared with TRBD2. CDR1 is SQVTM and CDR2 is ANQGSEA in the germline V gene. With 5 bases clipped from V and 8 bases from J, the junction kept 8 bases outside the gene matches. The CDR3 loop spans 14 amino acids. The CDR3 DNA follows: TGCAGCGTTTCCCTAGCGGGAGGGCCAGGTACGCAGTATTTT. Residues: CSVSLAGGPGTQYF.

The V gene is TRBV2, the J gene TRBJ2-2; possible D gene TRBD1, 6 bases. Trimming took 5 bases from V and 6 from J, leaving 16 bases between them. This CDR3 comprises 15 residues. Germline CDR1 SNHLY, CDR2 FYNNEI. CDR3 sequence (DNA): TGTGCCAGCAGTCGGAGAAAGGGGGACGCCGGGGAGCTGTTTTTT. Residues: CASSRRKGDAGELFF.

As DNA, the CDR3 is TGTGCCAGCAGTACTAGCGGATACACAGATACGCAGTATTTT. Its translation: CASSTSGYTDTQYF. The chain recombines TRBV9 with TRBJ2-3; TRBD2 agrees at 8 bases. J gave up 2 bases and V 5 bases, and 4 bases lay outside the gene matches. CDR3 length equals 14 residues. Germline V gives CDR1 SGDLS, CDR2 YYNGEE.

V gene TRBV6-2 or TRBV6-3 combines with J gene TRBJ2-7; 7 bases are shared with TRBD1. Germline values: CDR1 MNHEY, CDR2 SVGEGT. After removal of 5 bases from V and 5 bases from J, the junction contained 9 bases not matched to a gene. The CDR3 is 14 residues long. DNA of the CDR3: TGTGCCAGCAGTCTACGACAGGGTCGCCACGAGCAGTACTTC. This gives the protein CASSLRQGRHEQYF.

The chain is built from TRBV19 and TRBJ2-1; 7 bases agree with TRBD1. Germline V CDR1 and CDR2: LNHDA, SQIVND (reference sequence). V shed 3 bases, J shed 0 bases, and the junction held 5 bases outside the gene matches. This CDR3 has 16 residues. In nucleotides, the CDR3 is TGTGCCAGTAGTATCCGACAGGGAAGCTCCTACAATGAGCAGTTCTTC. Protein: CASSIRQGSSYNEQFF.

The genes are TRBV24-1 and TRBJ1-1, with D possibly matching TRBD1 (5 bases). Germline assignment: CDR1 KGHDR and CDR2 SFDVKD. Deletions cut 7 bases from V and 4 bases from J, with 12 bases between. The CDR3 runs 13 residues. The CDR3 loop is CATSRPGGTEAFF. The CDR3 DNA sequence: TGTGCCACCAGCCGCCCGGGGGGCACTGAAGCTTTCTTT.

V and J are TRBV28 and TRBJ2-7; 10 bases are shared with TRBD2. Germline loops: CDR1 MDHEN, CDR2 SYDVKM. This CDR3 is built from 13 residues. Trimming took 10 bases from V and 2 from J; bases not matched to a gene: 5. As DNA, the CDR3 is TGTGCCACCCAGCGGGAGGGCCCCTACGAGCAGTACTTC. The encoded protein is CATQREGPYEQYF.

The J gene is TRBJ2-4, the V gene TRBV3-1 (or the pseudogene TRBV3-2); 7 bases fit TRBD2. The CDR3 spans 15 residues. Germline values: CDR1 LGHDT, CDR2 YNNKEL (reference sequence). With 3 bases clipped from V and 6 bases from J, the junction kept 8 bases outside the gene matches. CDR3 region: CASSQVGRTVNIQYF. CDR3 nucleotides: TGTGCCAGCAGCCAGGTCGGGAGGACGGTAAACATTCAGTACTTC.

The chain has TRBV4-3 and TRBJ2-2; 7 bases align to TRBD1. CDR3 length: 16 amino acids. V shed 0 bases, J shed 4 bases, and the junction held 5 bases outside the gene matches. Germline V gene lookup returns CDR1 LGHNA and CDR2 YSLEER. CDR3 sequence reads: CASSQDKTGSTGELFF. The CDR3 bases are TGCGCCAGCAGCCAAGATAAGACAGGGTCCACCGGGGAGCTGTTTTTT.

This chain connects TRBV3-1 (or the pseudogene TRBV3-2) to TRBJ2-7; D is unresolved. This CDR3 has 14 residues. The V end lost 4 bases, the J end lost 1 base, and 11 bases lay between the germline ends. Germline V lookup: CDR1 LGHDT, CDR2 YNNKEL (reference sequence). DNA of the CDR3: TGTGCCAGCAGCCCGAGCCAGACTTCCTACGAGCAGTACTTC. Translation: CASSPSQTSYEQYF.

The chain is built from TRBV12-5 and TRBJ2-1, with D uncertain. In germline, CDR1 is LGHNT, CDR2 FRNRAP. Trimming shortened V by 4 bases and J by 7 bases, and 5 bases separated the two germline ends. This CDR3 contains 11 residues. The CDR3 sequence: CASGSLNEQFF. CDR3 DNA: TGTGCTAGTGGTTCGTTAAATGAGCAGTTCTTC.

This clone has only a few counts. The chain combines TRBV14 with TRBJ1-6, with 8 positions matching TRBD1. Trimming removed 4 bases from V and 9 bases from J; junction bases left unmatched: 5. CDR3 length: 14 amino acids. Germline loops: CDR1 SGHDN, CDR2 FVKESK. CDR3 region: CASSRTGPASPLHF. The CDR3 nucleotides are TGTGCCAGCAGCCGGACAGGGCCCGCTTCACCCCTCCACTTT.

The rearrangement links TRBV29-1 to TRBJ2-1; weak D call: TRBD2 (6 bases). The germline CDR1 and CDR2 sequences are SQVTM and ANQGSEA. This CDR3 contains 13 residues. V was cut by 5 bases and J by 12 bases, with 20 bases left in between. The CDR3 bases are TGCAGCGTTTCCGGGACTTCTCGTGGTGGGCAGTTCTTC. This gives the protein CSVSGTSRGGQFF.

V and J are TRBV9 and TRBJ2-3, with 9 bases matching TRBD2. This CDR3 is 18 amino acids long. V dropped 4 bases and J dropped 0; count of bases not matched to a gene: 12. Germline assignment: CDR1 SGDLS and CDR2 YYNGEE. The CDR3 DNA sequence: TGTGCCAGCAGCCCCGGGACTAGCTTGAAGGCAAGCACAGATACGCAGTATTTT. Its protein is CASSPGTSLKASTDTQYF.

The V call is TRBV19, the J call TRBJ1-2; D gene unclear. The CDR3 runs 12 residues. Germline lookup yields CDR1 LNHDA and CDR2 SQIVND (reference sequence). Trimming took 5 bases from V and 3 from J, leaving 7 bases between them. Here the CDR3 DNA reads TGTGCCAGTAGTTCCGGGTACTATGGCTACACCTTC. This gives the protein CASSSGYYGYTF.